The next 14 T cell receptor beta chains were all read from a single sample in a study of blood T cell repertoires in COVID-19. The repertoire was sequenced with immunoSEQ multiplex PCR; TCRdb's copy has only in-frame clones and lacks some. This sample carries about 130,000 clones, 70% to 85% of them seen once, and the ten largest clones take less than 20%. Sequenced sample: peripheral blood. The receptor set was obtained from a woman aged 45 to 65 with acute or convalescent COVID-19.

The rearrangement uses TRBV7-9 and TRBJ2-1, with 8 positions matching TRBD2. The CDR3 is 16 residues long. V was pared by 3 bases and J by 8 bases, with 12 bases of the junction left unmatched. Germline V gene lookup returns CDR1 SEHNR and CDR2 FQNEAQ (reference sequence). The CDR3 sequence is CASSLGRGGGRDEQFF. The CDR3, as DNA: TGTGCCAGCAGCTTGGGGCGCGGCGGGGGGCGGGATGAGCAGTTCTTC.

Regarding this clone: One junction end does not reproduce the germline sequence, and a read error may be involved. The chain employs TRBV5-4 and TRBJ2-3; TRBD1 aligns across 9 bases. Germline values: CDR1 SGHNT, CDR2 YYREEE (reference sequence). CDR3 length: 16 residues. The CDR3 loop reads CAISRTGTGRTDTQYF. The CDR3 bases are TGTGCCATCAGCCGTACCGGGACAGGGCGTACAGATACGCAGTATTTT.

The chain's CDR3 is CASSPPPGGGARDTQYF. CDR3 sequence (DNA): TGTGCCAGCAGTCCTCCCCCGGGCGGGGGGGCCAGGGATACGCAGTATTTT. V is TRBV28 and J is TRBJ2-3, with 9 nucleotides matching TRBD2. The length of the CDR3 is 17 residues. The V segment lost 5 bases and the J segment 6 bases; nucleotides outside the gene matches: 15. Germline V CDR1 and CDR2: MDHEN, SYDVKM. Together with reference TRBV28 and TRBJ2-3, the CDR3 gives the full variable domain: DVKVTQSSRYLVKRTGEKVFLECVQDMDHENMFWYRQDPGLGLRLIYFSYDVKMKEKGDIPEGYSVSREKKERFSLILESASTNQTSMYLCASSPPPGGGARDTQYFGPGTRLTVL.

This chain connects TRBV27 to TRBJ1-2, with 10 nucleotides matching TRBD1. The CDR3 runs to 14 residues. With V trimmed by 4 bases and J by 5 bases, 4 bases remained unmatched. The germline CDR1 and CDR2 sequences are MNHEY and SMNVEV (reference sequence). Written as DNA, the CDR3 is TGTGCCAGCAGTTCTGACAGGGGGCTATATGGCTACACCTTC. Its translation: CASSSDRGLYGYTF.

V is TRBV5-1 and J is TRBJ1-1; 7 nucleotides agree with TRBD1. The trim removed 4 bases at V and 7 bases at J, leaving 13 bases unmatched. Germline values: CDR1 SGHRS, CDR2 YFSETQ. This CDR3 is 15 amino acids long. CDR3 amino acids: CASSPSGTEKGEAFF. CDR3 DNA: TGCGCCAGCAGCCCCTCCGGGACAGAGAAGGGTGAAGCTTTCTTT.

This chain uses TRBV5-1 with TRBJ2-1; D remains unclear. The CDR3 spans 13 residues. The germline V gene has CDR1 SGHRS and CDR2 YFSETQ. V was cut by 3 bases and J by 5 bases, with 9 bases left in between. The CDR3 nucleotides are TGCGCCAGCAGCTCCAACAGCCACAATGAGCAGTTCTTC. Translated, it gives CASSSNSHNEQFF.

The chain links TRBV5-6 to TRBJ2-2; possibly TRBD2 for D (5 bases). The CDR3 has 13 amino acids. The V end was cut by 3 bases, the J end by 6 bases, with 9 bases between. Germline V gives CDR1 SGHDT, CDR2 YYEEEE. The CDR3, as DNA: TGTGCCAGCAGCTGGAGGACGGCCGGGGAGCTGTTTTTT. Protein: CASSWRTAGELFF.

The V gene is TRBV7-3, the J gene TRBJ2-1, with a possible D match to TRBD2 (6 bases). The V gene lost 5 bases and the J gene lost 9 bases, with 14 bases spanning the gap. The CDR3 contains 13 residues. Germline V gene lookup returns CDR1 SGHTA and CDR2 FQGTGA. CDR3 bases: TGTGCCAGCAGCGCTCACACCGGGAGTGAGCAGTTCTTC. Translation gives CASSAHTGSEQFF.

DNA of the CDR3: TGTGCCAGCAGCCGAGCTAGGACCTACGAGCAGTACTTC. Translation: CASSRARTYEQYF. This rearrangement joins TRBV7-7 to TRBJ2-7, with unresolved D. The CDR3 consists of 13 residues. Trimming left V 5 bases short and J 2 bases short, with 10 bases between. The germline V gene encodes CDR1 SSHAT and CDR2 FNYEAQ (reference sequence).

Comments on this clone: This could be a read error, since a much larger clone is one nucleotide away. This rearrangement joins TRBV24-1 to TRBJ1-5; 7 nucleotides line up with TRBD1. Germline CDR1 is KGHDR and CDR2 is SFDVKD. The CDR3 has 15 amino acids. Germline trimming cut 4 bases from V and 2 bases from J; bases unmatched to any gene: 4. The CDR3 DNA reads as TGTGCCACCAGTGAAACAACAGGGGGCAATCAGCCCCAGCATTTT. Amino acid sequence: CATSETTGGNQPQHF.

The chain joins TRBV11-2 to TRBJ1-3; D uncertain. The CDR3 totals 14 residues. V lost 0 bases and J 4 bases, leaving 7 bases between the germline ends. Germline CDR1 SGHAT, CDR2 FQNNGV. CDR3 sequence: CASSLETVGNTIYF. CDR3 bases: TGTGCCAGCAGCTTAGAAACAGTAGGAAACACCATATATTTT.

The CDR3 here is CASSLAGGDYGYTF. The CDR3 bases are TGTGCCAGCAGCTTGGCAGGGGGCGACTATGGCTACACCTTC. The chain couples TRBV11-2 to TRBJ1-2; the match to TRBD1 covers 8 bases. V was pared by 3 bases and J by 3 bases, with 3 bases of the junction left unmatched. The CDR3 consists of 14 residues. Per germline, CDR1 SGHAT and CDR2 FQNNGV.

The CDR3 DNA is TGCGCCAGCCCCCGGATTCCTAGGACAGGGAAAGCTAACTATGGCTACACCTTC. It translates to CASPRIPRTGKANYGYTF. The chain employs TRBV23-1 and TRBJ1-2; 8 nucleotides line up with TRBD1. TRBV23-1 is classed as an ORF, of uncertain function. J lost 0 bases, V lost 8 bases, and 17 bases had no gene match. The CDR3 runs 18 residues.

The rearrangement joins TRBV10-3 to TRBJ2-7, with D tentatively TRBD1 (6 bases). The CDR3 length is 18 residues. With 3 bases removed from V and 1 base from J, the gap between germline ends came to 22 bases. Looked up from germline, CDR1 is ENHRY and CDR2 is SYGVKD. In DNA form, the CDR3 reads TGTGCCATCAGTGACGAGAGTGTGGACAGACAATTTTCCTACGAGCAGTACTTC. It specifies CAISDESVDRQFSYEQYF.